The rows below give T cell receptor beta chains drawn from one sample of a study of radiation and T cells in renal cell carcinoma. Repertoires were generated with immunoSEQ multiplex PCR, while TCRdb's copy carries only in-frame clones and drops some. The sample records approximately 150,000 clones, around nine tenths being singletons. The sequencing used blood, collected from a patient whose treatment included radiotherapy and nephrectomy. These TCRs come from a woman in her forties or fifties with renal cell carcinoma. Each CDR3 is given with its conserved first and last residue. D genes are given only for firm matches. Rows may omit the clone size; those that give it use once, few, many or a size class.

j_gene,len,d_gene,abundance,v_gene,CDR3aa,CDR3nt
TRBJ1-3,18,-,-,TRBV28,CASSLWARRGSDGNTIYF,TGTGCCAGCAGTTTATGGGCTCGTCGCGGGTCCGATGGAAACACCATATATTTT
TRBJ1-4,15,-,-,TRBV9,CASSPTWTVSEKLFF,TGTGCCAGCAGCCCAACGTGGACAGTATCCGAAAAACTGTTTTTT
TRBJ2-1,13,TRBD2,many,TRBV19,CASSTGGPVEQFF,TGTGCCAGTAGTACGGGAGGGCCTGTTGAGCAGTTCTTC
TRBJ2-1,14,-,-,TRBV7-2,CASSIGSASNEQFF,TGTGCCAGCAGCATCGGGAGCGCATCGAATGAGCAGTTCTTC
TRBJ2-3,17,-,once,TRBV7-2,CASSLGDDPGSTDTQYF,TGTGCCAGCAGCTTAGGGGACGACCCGGGTAGCACAGATACGCAGTATTTT
TRBJ1-2,16,TRBD1,-,TRBV19,CASSIVPETGTHGYTF,TGTGCCAGTAGTATAGTCCCCGAGACAGGGACCCATGGCTACACCTTC
TRBJ1-1,13,-,-,TRBV10-3,CAISGVLNTEAFF,TGTGCCATCAGTGGAGTCCTGAACACTGAAGCTTTCTTT
TRBJ2-7,15,TRBD1,-,TRBV7-8,CASSLETGTDYEQYF,TGTGCCAGCAGCTTAGAGACCGGGACAGACTACGAGCAGTACTTC
TRBJ2-7,12,-,-,TRBV29-1,CSADTGSYEQYF,TGCAGCGCGGACACCGGATCCTACGAGCAGTACTTC
TRBJ2-2,17,TRBD2,-,TRBV5-4,CASSQDEASGRNGELFF,TGCGCCAGCAGCCAAGATGAGGCTAGCGGGAGAAACGGGGAGCTGTTTTTT
TRBJ1-4,15,-,-,TRBV19,CASSDSGGIHEKLFF,TGTGCCAGTAGCGACTCCGGAGGGATTCATGAAAAACTGTTTTTT
TRBJ2-1,16,TRBD2,-,TRBV9,CASSVSSGGIYNEQFF,TGTGCCAGCAGCGTGTCAAGCGGGGGGATCTACAATGAGCAGTTCTTC
TRBJ1-1,15,-,-,TRBV7-9,CASSRLGQMNTEAFF,TGTGCCAGCAGCCGTTTAGGACAAATGAACACTGAAGCTTTCTTT
TRBJ1-3,16,TRBD1,-,TRBV6-1,CASSGRDRGSGNTIYF,TGTGCCAGCAGTGGACGGGACAGGGGCTCTGGAAACACCATATATTTT
TRBJ2-7,13,-,-,TRBV4-3,CASSQVAAGEQYF,TGCGCCAGCAGCCAAGTTGCGGCCGGGGAGCAGTACTTC
TRBJ2-7,14,TRBD1,-,TRBV6-6,CASSSPQGAYEQYF,TGTGCCAGCAGTTCGCCCCAGGGGGCCTACGAGCAGTACTTC
TRBJ1-2,14,TRBD1,-,TRBV19,CASRSQGAGYGYTF,TGTGCCAGTAGGTCGCAGGGGGCCGGCTATGGCTACACCTTC
TRBJ2-3,15,TRBD1,-,TRBV19,CASSRQGVGTDTQYF,TGTGCCAGTAGTCGACAGGGGGTCGGCACAGATACGCAGTATTTT
TRBJ1-1,14,TRBD1,-,TRBV5-1,CASRAGTGDTEAFF,TGCGCCAGCAGGGCCGGGACAGGGGACACTGAAGCTTTCTTT
TRBJ2-5,14,-,-,TRBV7-2,CASSPGTGFETQYF,TGTGCCAGCAGCCCGGGAACAGGATTTGAGACCCAGTACTTC
TRBJ2-5,15,-,-,TRBV6-1,CASSDPFRTEETQYF,TGTGCCAGCAGTGATCCATTCCGAACCGAAGAGACCCAGTACTTC
TRBJ2-7,13,-,-,TRBV6-1,CASSVRGGYEQYF,TGTGCCAGCAGTGTCAGGGGGGGCTACGAGCAGTACTTC
TRBJ1-5,16,-,-,TRBV4-3,CASSRHSGDSNQPQHF,TGCGCCAGCAGCCGCCATTCAGGGGATAGCAATCAGCCCCAGCATTTT
TRBJ1-2,15,TRBD1,-,TRBV5-4,CASSVTGRDGYGYTF,TGTGCCAGCAGCGTGACAGGGAGAGACGGCTATGGCTACACCTTC
TRBJ2-5,14,TRBD1,few,TRBV7-9,CASSLVGTGETQYF,TGTGCCAGCAGCTTAGTAGGGACAGGGGAGACCCAGTACTTC
TRBJ2-4,12,-,-,TRBV4-3,CASSQSLDIQYF,TGCGCCAGCAGCCAAAGTTTGGACATTCAGTACTTC
TRBJ2-5,13,-,-,TRBV12-5,CASGLATRATQYF,TGTGCTAGTGGTTTGGCGACTAGGGCGACCCAGTACTTC
TRBJ1-1,13,-,-,TRBV6-4,CASSGGVDTEAFF,TGTGCCAGCAGTGGGGGGGTGGACACTGAAGCTTTCTTT
TRBJ1-1,14,TRBD1,-,TRBV10-3,CAIRGTGANTEAFF,TGTGCCATCAGGGGGACAGGGGCGAACACTGAAGCTTTCTTT
TRBJ1-1,14,-,once,TRBV7-2,CASSGGPANTEAFF,TGTGCCAGCAGCGGGGGGCCGGCTAACACTGAAGCTTTCTTT
TRBJ2-5,15,-,-,TRBV18,CASSPPHRVEETQYF,TGTGCCAGCTCACCACCCCACAGGGTGGAAGAGACCCAGTACTTC
TRBJ1-1,16,-,-,TRBV5-1,CASSLDRASPNTEAFF,TGCGCCAGCAGCTTGGACAGGGCATCCCCGAACACTGAAGCTTTCTTT
TRBJ1-4,17,TRBD1,-,TRBV5-1,CASSKEGQGTTNEKLFF,TGCGCCAGCAGCAAAGAGGGACAGGGGACAACTAATGAAAAACTGTTTTTT
TRBJ1-5,15,-,-,TRBV28,CASHQGPYSNQPQHF,TGTGCCAGCCACCAGGGTCCGTATAGCAATCAGCCCCAGCATTTT
TRBJ2-5,16,-,-,TRBV9,CASSVGPQTAQETQYF,TGTGCCAGCAGCGTAGGACCTCAAACGGCCCAAGAGACCCAGTACTTC
TRBJ2-1,15,TRBD2,-,TRBV29-1,CSVEDVALAEVGTFF,TGCAGCGTTGAAGATGTTGCACTAGCGGAGGTGGGGACTTTCTTC
TRBJ1-2,13,-,-,TRBV6-5,CASSGGGYYGYTF,TGTGCCAGCAGTGGCGGCGGTTACTATGGCTACACCTTC
TRBJ2-1,13,-,-,TRBV11-2,CASSLGVDNEQFF,TGTGCCAGCAGCTTAGGGGTAGACAATGAGCAGTTCTTC
TRBJ2-3,17,TRBD2,-,TRBV2,CASTERTSGISTDTQYF,TGTGCCAGCACTGAAAGGACTAGCGGGATAAGCACAGATACGCAGTATTTT
TRBJ1-2,15,TRBD1,once,TRBV28,CASSNPGQGARGYTF,TGTGCCAGCAGCAATCCGGGACAGGGGGCGCGAGGCTACACCTTC
TRBJ1-2,14,-,-,TRBV2,CASFFRLSNYGYTF,TGTGCCAGTTTTTTCCGTCTTTCTAACTATGGCTACACCTTC
TRBJ1-5,17,TRBD1,few,TRBV15,CATSRLTGGQGSSPQHF,TGTGCCACCAGCAGACTCACCGGGGGACAGGGGTCGTCGCCCCAGCATTTT
TRBJ1-3,15,-,-,TRBV2,CASSEQLISGNTIYF,TGTGCCAGCAGTGAGCAGTTAATCTCTGGAAACACCATATATTTT
TRBJ1-2,17,-,-,TRBV21-1,CASTTGQGAVAGYGYTF,TGTGCCAGCACAACGGGCCAAGGGGCGGTTGCTGGCTATGGCTACACCTTC
TRBJ1-2,13,-,once,TRBV7-9,CASSSQAANGYTF,TGTGCCAGCAGCTCCCAGGCTGCCAATGGCTACACCTTC